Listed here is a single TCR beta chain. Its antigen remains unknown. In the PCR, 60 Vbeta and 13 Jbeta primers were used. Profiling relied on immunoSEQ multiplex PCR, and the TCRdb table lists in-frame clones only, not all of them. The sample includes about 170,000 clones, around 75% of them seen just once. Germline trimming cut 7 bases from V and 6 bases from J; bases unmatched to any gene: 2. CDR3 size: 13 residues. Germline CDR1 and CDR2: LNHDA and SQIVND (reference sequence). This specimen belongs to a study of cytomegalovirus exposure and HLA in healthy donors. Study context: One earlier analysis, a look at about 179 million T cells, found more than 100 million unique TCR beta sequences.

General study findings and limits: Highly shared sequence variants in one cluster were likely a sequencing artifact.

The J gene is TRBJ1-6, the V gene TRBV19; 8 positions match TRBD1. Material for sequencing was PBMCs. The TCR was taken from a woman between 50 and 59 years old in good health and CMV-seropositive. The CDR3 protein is CASTGQANSPLHF. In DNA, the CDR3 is TGTGCCAGTACGGGACAGGCTAATTCACCCCTCCACTTT. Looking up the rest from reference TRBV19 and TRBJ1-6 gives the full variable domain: DGGITQSPKYLFRKEGQNVTLSCEQNLNHDAMYWYRQDPGQGLRLIYYSQIVNDFQKGDIAEGYSVSREKKESFPLTVTSAQKNPTAFYLCASTGQANSPLHFGNGTRLTVT.